The rows below give T cell receptor beta chains drawn from one sample of a study of early stage breast cancer tumors. The table came from immunoSEQ multiplex PCR; TCRdb's copy has only in-frame clones and leaves some out. Counted here are 25,000 to 35,000 clones, approximately 75% occurring once; the ten biggest clones make up around a third. Sequencing was performed on blood. The receptors were sampled from a person aged 45-60 years with breast cancer. The CDR3 runs from the conserved cysteine through the conserved F or W. The order of the fields is clone size, D gene, V gene, J gene, CDR3 protein, CDR3 DNA. The D gene is left open where the match is weak. Size is omitted from some rows. Given values are once, few, many or a class for expanded clones.

clone size: .
D gene: .
V gene: TRBV2
J gene: TRBJ2-1
CDR3 protein: CASSEPAERQFF
CDR3 DNA: TGTGCCAGCAGTGAACCGGCGGAACGGCAGTTCTTC

clone size: .
D gene: TRBD2
V gene: TRBV30
J gene: TRBJ2-1
CDR3 protein: CAWSAGGGNEQFF
CDR3 DNA: TGTGCCTGGAGTGCGGGGGGGGGCAATGAGCAGTTCTTC

clone size: once
D gene: .
V gene: TRBV4-3
J gene: TRBJ2-1
CDR3 protein: CASSHPGREQFF
CDR3 DNA: TGCGCCAGCAGCCACCCTGGACGGGAGCAGTTCTTC

clone size: .
D gene: .
V gene: TRBV6-1
J gene: TRBJ1-3
CDR3 protein: CASSGWTSGNTIYF
CDR3 DNA: TGTGCCAGCAGTGGATGGACCTCTGGAAACACCATATATTTT

clone size: .
D gene: .
V gene: TRBV6-1
J gene: TRBJ2-7
CDR3 protein: CASSEGLVRGAYEQYF
CDR3 DNA: TGTGCCAGCAGTGAAGGGCTAGTTCGGGGGGCTTACGAGCAGTACTTC

clone size: few
D gene: TRBD1
V gene: TRBV10-3
J gene: TRBJ2-7
CDR3 protein: CAIRTGQGGYEQYF
CDR3 DNA: TGTGCCATCAGGACGGGACAGGGGGGCTACGAGCAGTACTTC

clone size: once
D gene: TRBD2
V gene: TRBV12-5
J gene: TRBJ2-1
CDR3 protein: CASGVTGTSGMINEQFF
CDR3 DNA: TGTGCTAGTGGCGTAACCGGGACTAGCGGGATGATTAATGAGCAGTTCTTC

clone size: .
D gene: .
V gene: TRBV6-6
J gene: TRBJ1-4
CDR3 protein: CASLLRANEKLFF
CDR3 DNA: TGTGCCAGCCTTCTGCGGGCTAATGAAAAACTGTTTTTT

clone size: .
D gene: .
V gene: TRBV28
J gene: TRBJ2-5
CDR3 protein: CASSLEYGAGAGGETQYF
CDR3 DNA: TGTGCCAGCAGTTTAGAGTACGGGGCGGGAGCAGGGGGAGAGACCCAGTACTTC

clone size: .
D gene: .
V gene: TRBV4-1
J gene: TRBJ2-3
CDR3 protein: CASSQGADTQYF
CDR3 DNA: TGCGCCAGCAGCCAAGGTGCAGATACGCAGTATTTT

clone size: few
D gene: TRBD1
V gene: TRBV6-1
J gene: TRBJ1-2
CDR3 protein: CASRQGVNYGYTF
CDR3 DNA: TGTGCCAGCAGACAGGGGGTTAACTATGGCTACACCTTC

clone size: .
D gene: .
V gene: TRBV28
J gene: TRBJ2-1
CDR3 protein: CASSLGLLYNEQFF
CDR3 DNA: TGTGCCAGCAGTCTGGGACTTCTCTACAATGAGCAGTTCTTC

clone size: .
D gene: .
V gene: TRBV12-5
J gene: TRBJ2-3
CDR3 protein: CASGSPSRGNTQYF
CDR3 DNA: TGTGCTAGTGGTTCCCCGTCTAGGGGGAATACGCAGTATTTT

clone size: once
D gene: TRBD1
V gene: TRBV30
J gene: TRBJ1-2
CDR3 protein: CAWSDDRGQRGYTF
CDR3 DNA: TGTGCCTGGAGCGATGACAGGGGGCAGCGTGGCTACACCTTC

clone size: .
D gene: .
V gene: TRBV7-9
J gene: TRBJ1-1
CDR3 protein: CASSSRGSDTQNTEAFF
CDR3 DNA: TGTGCCAGCAGCTCTAGGGGTTCCGATACTCAAAACACTGAAGCTTTCTTT

clone size: .
D gene: TRBD2
V gene: TRBV2
J gene: TRBJ2-7
CDR3 protein: CASRTSGRPYEQYF
CDR3 DNA: TGTGCCAGCAGAACTAGCGGGAGGCCTTACGAGCAGTACTTC

clone size: .
D gene: .
V gene: TRBV5-1
J gene: TRBJ1-1
CDR3 protein: CASSDQTGALNTEAFF
CDR3 DNA: TGCGCCAGCAGCGATCAGACTGGGGCATTGAACACTGAAGCTTTCTTT

clone size: once
D gene: .
V gene: TRBV18
J gene: TRBJ2-7
CDR3 protein: CASSPARTGIYEQYF
CDR3 DNA: TGTGCCAGCTCACCGGCGCGGACGGGGATCTACGAGCAGTACTTC

clone size: .
D gene: .
V gene: TRBV6-1
J gene: TRBJ2-3
CDR3 protein: CVSRLTGELADTQYF
CDR3 DNA: TGTGTCAGCAGGTTAACCGGGGAGCTCGCAGATACGCAGTATTTT

clone size: .
D gene: TRBD1
V gene: TRBV19
J gene: TRBJ1-1
CDR3 protein: CASSIGGRGFSEAFF
CDR3 DNA: TGTGCCAGTAGTATAGGTGGCAGGGGGTTCTCTGAAGCTTTCTTT

clone size: .
D gene: .
V gene: TRBV11-2
J gene: TRBJ2-7
CDR3 protein: CASTNFGARSSYEQYF
CDR3 DNA: TGTGCCAGCACCAACTTCGGGGCGCGGAGCTCCTACGAGCAGTACTTC

clone size: few
D gene: .
V gene: TRBV25-1
J gene: TRBJ2-3
CDR3 protein: CASSEGGSTDTQYF
CDR3 DNA: TGTGCCAGCAGTGAAGGCGGGAGCACAGATACGCAGTATTTT

clone size: .
D gene: TRBD2
V gene: TRBV7-8
J gene: TRBJ2-2
CDR3 protein: CASSLPSGRPAGELFF
CDR3 DNA: TGTGCCAGCAGCCTCCCTAGCGGGAGGCCGGCCGGGGAGCTGTTTTTT

clone size: once
D gene: .
V gene: TRBV2
J gene: TRBJ2-4
CDR3 protein: CASLKDLAKNIQYF
CDR3 DNA: TGTGCCAGTTTAAAGGACCTAGCCAAAAACATTCAGTACTTC

clone size: .
D gene: TRBD1
V gene: TRBV7-6
J gene: TRBJ1-1
CDR3 protein: CASSHDRGGMNTEAFF
CDR3 DNA: TGTGCCAGCAGCCACGACAGGGGGGGGATGAACACTGAAGCTTTCTTT

clone size: .
D gene: TRBD1
V gene: TRBV2
J gene: TRBJ2-7
CDR3 protein: CASSRGQGQYEQYF
CDR3 DNA: TGTGCCAGCAGTAGAGGACAGGGGCAATACGAGCAGTACTTC

clone size: .
D gene: .
V gene: TRBV5-1
J gene: TRBJ1-1
CDR3 protein: CASSGQLNTEAFF
CDR3 DNA: TGCGCCAGCAGCGGGCAGCTGAACACTGAAGCTTTCTTT

clone size: .
D gene: TRBD1
V gene: TRBV5-1
J gene: TRBJ1-1
CDR3 protein: CASSFGQDNTEAFF
CDR3 DNA: TGCGCCAGCAGCTTCGGACAGGATAACACTGAAGCTTTCTTT

clone size: .
D gene: .
V gene: TRBV7-6
J gene: TRBJ1-1
CDR3 protein: CASSSRVNTEAFF
CDR3 DNA: TGTGCCAGCAGTTCGAGGGTTAACACTGAAGCTTTCTTT

clone size: .
D gene: TRBD2
V gene: TRBV6-5
J gene: TRBJ2-1
CDR3 protein: CASSYGGSKGNEQFF
CDR3 DNA: TGTGCCAGCAGTTACGGCGGGAGTAAGGGCAATGAGCAGTTCTTC

clone size: .
D gene: .
V gene: TRBV9
J gene: TRBJ2-7
CDR3 protein: CASSVGLTGEQYF
CDR3 DNA: TGTGCCAGCAGCGTGGGACTAACAGGGGAGCAGTACTTC

clone size: .
D gene: .
V gene: TRBV7-6
J gene: TRBJ2-7
CDR3 protein: CASSPEADYEQYF
CDR3 DNA: TGTGCCAGCAGCCCCGAGGCAGACTACGAGCAGTACTTC

clone size: .
D gene: .
V gene: TRBV7-9
J gene: TRBJ1-1
CDR3 protein: CASSFRGGAFF
CDR3 DNA: TGTGCCAGCAGCTTTCGCGGGGGAGCTTTCTTT

clone size: .
D gene: .
V gene: TRBV9
J gene: TRBJ1-1
CDR3 protein: CASSVGERGTEAFF
CDR3 DNA: TGTGCCAGCAGCGTAGGTGAGAGGGGCACTGAAGCTTTCTTT

clone size: .
D gene: TRBD2
V gene: TRBV2
J gene: TRBJ2-3
CDR3 protein: CASSTSGTRDTQYF
CDR3 DNA: TGTGCCAGCAGCACTAGCGGGACTAGAGATACGCAGTATTTT

clone size: .
D gene: TRBD2
V gene: TRBV5-4
J gene: TRBJ2-7
CDR3 protein: CATGPSGRVYEQYF
CDR3 DNA: TGTGCCACCGGGCCGAGCGGGAGGGTGTACGAGCAGTACTTC

clone size: .
D gene: .
V gene: TRBV10-1
J gene: TRBJ2-5
CDR3 protein: CASSLDRLQETQYF
CDR3 DNA: TGCGCCAGCAGTCTTGACAGGCTCCAAGAGACCCAGTACTTC

clone size: .
D gene: .
V gene: TRBV30
J gene: TRBJ2-7
CDR3 protein: CAWSDRDGTYEQYF
CDR3 DNA: TGTGCCTGGAGTGACCGGGACGGCACCTACGAGCAGTACTTC

clone size: .
D gene: .
V gene: TRBV2
J gene: TRBJ1-2
CDR3 protein: CASRDQGSNGYTF
CDR3 DNA: TGTGCCAGCAGGGACCAGGGTTCTAATGGCTACACCTTC

clone size: .
D gene: .
V gene: TRBV28
J gene: TRBJ1-4
CDR3 protein: CASSRGGTLGEKLFF
CDR3 DNA: TGTGCCAGCAGTCGGGGCGGGACTCTTGGTGAAAAACTGTTTTTT

clone size: .
D gene: .
V gene: TRBV5-1
J gene: TRBJ1-2
CDR3 protein: CASSLSGETNYGYTF
CDR3 DNA: TGCGCCAGCAGCTTGTCGGGGGAAACTAACTATGGCTACACCTTC

clone size: .
D gene: .
V gene: TRBV6-1
J gene: TRBJ1-4
CDR3 protein: CASGGVEKLFF
CDR3 DNA: TGTGCCAGCGGAGGGGTGGAAAAACTGTTTTTT

clone size: .
D gene: TRBD1
V gene: TRBV7-2
J gene: TRBJ1-1
CDR3 protein: CASSTDRGFTEAFF
CDR3 DNA: TGTGCCAGCAGCACAGACAGGGGGTTTACTGAAGCTTTCTTT

clone size: .
D gene: TRBD2
V gene: TRBV18
J gene: TRBJ2-1
CDR3 protein: CASSAPTKREATYNEQFF
CDR3 DNA: TGTGCCAGCTCCGCCCCGACCAAGCGGGAGGCCACCTACAATGAGCAGTTCTTC

clone size: .
D gene: .
V gene: TRBV5-1
J gene: TRBJ2-2
CDR3 protein: CASSFRETGELFF
CDR3 DNA: TGCGCCAGCAGCTTCAGGGAAACCGGGGAGCTGTTTTTT

clone size: .
D gene: .
V gene: TRBV2
J gene: TRBJ1-1
CDR3 protein: CASSRQFLRTEAFF
CDR3 DNA: TGTGCCAGCAGCCGACAGTTTCTCCGCACTGAAGCTTTCTTT

clone size: .
D gene: .
V gene: TRBV6-5
J gene: TRBJ1-2
CDR3 protein: CASSYSQVTYGYTF
CDR3 DNA: TGTGCCAGCAGTTACTCGCAGGTGACCTATGGCTACACCTTC

clone size: few
D gene: TRBD2
V gene: TRBV9
J gene: TRBJ2-5
CDR3 protein: CASSASGSSRGETQYF
CDR3 DNA: TGTGCCAGCAGCGCTAGCGGGAGCTCACGGGGGGAGACCCAGTACTTC